The 6 T cell receptor beta chains reported below all come from one sample, sequenced in a study of vaccination and CD4 T cells after COVID-19. The Oncomine TCR Beta short-read assay generated sequence data from the DNA of cultured CD4+ T cells. In TCRdb, the PCR reads were re-called with MiXCR into one record per CDR3 protein. The data show roughly 7,000 distinct CDR3 sequences, with 25% seen just once and roughly 9.5% held by the top ten. Antigens of these TCRs are unknown. Specified treatment: roughly nine-day PBMC culture with coronavirus spike peptide pools or control peptides (ViraFEST assay). Sequencing was performed on CD4+ T cells from blood, cultured in vitro, taken after SARS-CoV-2 vaccination. Receptors were obtained from a human donor who had recovered from COVID-19.

This clonotype has just a few counts. The chain is built from TRBV5-1 and TRBJ2-5; TRBD1 or TRBD2 may be the D gene (5 bases each). This CDR3 spans 14 amino acids. Trimming removed 4 bases from V and 2 bases from J, with 12 bases in between. Germline V gives CDR1 SGHRS, CDR2 YFSETQ. This CDR3 is CASSRGEGQETQYF. In DNA, the CDR3 is TGCGCCAGCAGCAGGGGAGAGGGGCAAGAGACCCAGTACTTC.

V and J are TRBV20-1 and TRBJ2-1; 10 positions agree with TRBD1. The V segment lost 6 bases and the J segment 7 bases; nucleotides outside the gene matches: 9. Germline assignment: CDR1 DFQATT and CDR2 SNEGSKA (reference sequence). The CDR3 extends over 14 amino acids. The CDR3 nucleotides read TGCAGTGCCCTTTCCGGGACAGGGGTTAATGAGCAGTTCTTC. This gives the protein CSALSGTGVNEQFF.

In DNA, the CDR3 is TGTGCCAGCAGCTTAGTATCGGGGTACAATGAGCAGTTCTTC. As protein: CASSLVSGYNEQFF. V usage is TRBV7-2 and J usage is TRBJ2-1; D may be TRBD2 (5 bases). V lost 1 base and J 4 bases, leaving 8 bases between the germline ends. The CDR3 contains 14 residues. Germline-derived CDR1 and CDR2 are SGHTA and FQGNSA. The full variable domain, in which reference TRBV7-2 and TRBJ2-1 provide the parts outside the CDR3, is GAGVSQSPSNKVTEKGKDVELRCDPISGHTALYWYRQSLGQGLEFLIYFQGNSAPDKSGLPSDRFSAERTGGSVSTLTIQRTQQEDSAVYLCASSLVSGYNEQFFGPGTRLTVL.

Judged by abundance, this clonotype is medium-sized (0.01 to 0.1%). The chain joins TRBV6-5 to TRBJ2-7; D unclear. Germline V lookup: CDR1 MNHEY, CDR2 SVGAGI. V lost 2 bases, J lost 7 bases, and 0 bases lay in between. The CDR3 has 9 amino acids. The CDR3, as DNA: TGTGCCAGCAGTTACGAGCAGTACTTC. Its protein is CASSYEQYF.

In this sample, this clonotype turned up a few times. This chain connects TRBV20-1 to TRBJ2-7, with 15 bases identical to TRBD2. Germline trimming cut 4 bases from V and 2 bases from J; bases unmatched to any gene: 3. The CDR3 has 15 residues. Germline CDR1 reads DFQATT; CDR2 reads SNEGSKA (reference sequence). CDR3 in amino acids: CSAKGLAGGTYEQYF. In nucleotides, the CDR3 is TGCAGTGCTAAGGGACTAGCGGGGGGAACCTACGAGCAGTACTTC.

The CDR3 DNA sequence: TGTGCCAGTAGTATGTACAGGGGGATGGTAGATGGCTACACCTTC. It codes for CASSMYRGMVDGYTF. The chain couples TRBV19 to TRBJ1-2; 8 nucleotides match TRBD1. Looked up from germline, CDR1 is LNHDA and CDR2 is SQIVND (reference sequence). J lost 6 bases, V lost 3 bases, and 9 bases had no gene match. The CDR3 has 15 residues.